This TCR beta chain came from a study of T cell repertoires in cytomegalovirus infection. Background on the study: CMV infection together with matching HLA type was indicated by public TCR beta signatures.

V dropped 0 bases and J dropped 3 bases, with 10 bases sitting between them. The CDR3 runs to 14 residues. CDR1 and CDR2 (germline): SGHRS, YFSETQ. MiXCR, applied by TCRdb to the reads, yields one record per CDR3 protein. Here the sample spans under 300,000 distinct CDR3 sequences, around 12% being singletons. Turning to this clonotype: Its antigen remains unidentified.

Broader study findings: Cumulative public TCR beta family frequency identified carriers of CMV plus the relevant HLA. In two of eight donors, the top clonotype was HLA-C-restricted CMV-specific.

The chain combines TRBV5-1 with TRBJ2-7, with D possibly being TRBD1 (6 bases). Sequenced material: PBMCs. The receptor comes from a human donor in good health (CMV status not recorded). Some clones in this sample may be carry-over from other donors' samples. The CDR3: CASSLEGRGYEQYF. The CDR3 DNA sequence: TGCGCCAGCAGCTTGGAGGGCAGGGGCTACGAGCAGTACTTC.